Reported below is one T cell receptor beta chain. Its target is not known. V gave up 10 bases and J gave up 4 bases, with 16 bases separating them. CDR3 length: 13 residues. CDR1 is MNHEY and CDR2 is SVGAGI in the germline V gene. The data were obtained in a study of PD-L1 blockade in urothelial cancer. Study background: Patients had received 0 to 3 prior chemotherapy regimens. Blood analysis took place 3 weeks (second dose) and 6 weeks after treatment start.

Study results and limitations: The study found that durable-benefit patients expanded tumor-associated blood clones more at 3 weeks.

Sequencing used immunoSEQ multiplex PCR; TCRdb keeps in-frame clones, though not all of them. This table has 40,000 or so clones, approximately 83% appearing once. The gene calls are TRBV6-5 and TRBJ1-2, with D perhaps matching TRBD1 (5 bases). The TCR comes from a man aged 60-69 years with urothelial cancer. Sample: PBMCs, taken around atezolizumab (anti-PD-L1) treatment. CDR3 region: CANPLSDSYGYTF. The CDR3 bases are TGTGCCAACCCACTTTCCGACAGCTATGGCTACACCTTC.